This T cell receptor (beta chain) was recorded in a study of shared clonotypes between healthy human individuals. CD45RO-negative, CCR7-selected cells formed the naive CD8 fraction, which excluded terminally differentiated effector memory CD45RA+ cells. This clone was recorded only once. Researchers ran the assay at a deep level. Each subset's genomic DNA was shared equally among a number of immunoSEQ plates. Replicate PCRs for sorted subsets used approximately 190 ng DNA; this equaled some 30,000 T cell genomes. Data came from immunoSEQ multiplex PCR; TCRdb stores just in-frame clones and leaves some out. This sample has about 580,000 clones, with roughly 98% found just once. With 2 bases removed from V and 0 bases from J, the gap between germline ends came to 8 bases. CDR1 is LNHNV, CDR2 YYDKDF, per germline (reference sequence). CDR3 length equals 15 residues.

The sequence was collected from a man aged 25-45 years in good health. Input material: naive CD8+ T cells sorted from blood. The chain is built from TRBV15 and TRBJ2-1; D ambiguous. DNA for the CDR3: TGTGCCACCAGCAGACATAGGAGCTCCTACAATGAGCAGTTCTTC. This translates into CATSRHRSSYNEQFF. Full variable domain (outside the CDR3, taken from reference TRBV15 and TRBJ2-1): DAMVIQNPRYQVTQFGKPVTLSCSQTLNHNVMYWYQQKSSQAPKLLFHYYDKDFNNEADTPDNFQSRRPNTSFCFLDIRSPGLGDTAMYLCATSRHRSSYNEQFFGPGTRLTVL.